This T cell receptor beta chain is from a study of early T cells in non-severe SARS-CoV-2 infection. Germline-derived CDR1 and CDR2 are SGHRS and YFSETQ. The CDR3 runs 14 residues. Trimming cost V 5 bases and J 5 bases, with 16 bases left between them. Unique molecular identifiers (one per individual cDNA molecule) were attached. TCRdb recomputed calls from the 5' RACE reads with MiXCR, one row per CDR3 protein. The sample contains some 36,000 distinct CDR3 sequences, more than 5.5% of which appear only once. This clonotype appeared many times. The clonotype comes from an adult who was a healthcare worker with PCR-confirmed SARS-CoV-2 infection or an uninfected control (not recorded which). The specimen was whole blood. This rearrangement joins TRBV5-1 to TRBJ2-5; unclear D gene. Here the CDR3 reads CASRPADVRETQYF. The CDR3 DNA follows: TGCGCCAGCAGGCCAGCAGATGTGCGGGAGACCCAGTACTTC.